Detailed here is one TCR beta chain. No antigen is known for it. The method was immunoSEQ multiplex PCR; TCRdb's version includes in-frame clones alone and lacks a portion of them. The table has 150,000 or so clones, approximately 91% seen once. Doses given second, at about 4 or about 12 weeks, were pooled. These data originate in a study of T cell responses to AZD1222 COVID-19 vaccine. Study-wide results and limits: Researchers report vaccine-associated CD4 TCRs spanning spike, with dominance at 160-218 and 743-854. It should be noted that donors were predominantly white British and more often female, and clonal diversity was possibly underestimated. Of the AZD1222 recipients, only 5 or 6 were seropositive at baseline.

Trimming stripped 6 bases from V and 4 bases from J, with 10 bases between. Germline V gene data show CDR1 as LGHDT and CDR2 as YNNKEL (reference sequence). The CDR3 totals 12 residues. Here the sequenced sample was peripheral blood, taken 28 days after the second AZD1222 dose. This TCR derives from an adult who received the AZD1222 COVID-19 vaccine. V and J are TRBV3-1 (or the pseudogene TRBV3-2) and TRBJ2-7, with unresolved D. CDR3 nucleotide sequence: TGTGCCAGCAGAGGAATTACGTACGAGCAGTACTTC. Translation: CASRGITYEQYF.